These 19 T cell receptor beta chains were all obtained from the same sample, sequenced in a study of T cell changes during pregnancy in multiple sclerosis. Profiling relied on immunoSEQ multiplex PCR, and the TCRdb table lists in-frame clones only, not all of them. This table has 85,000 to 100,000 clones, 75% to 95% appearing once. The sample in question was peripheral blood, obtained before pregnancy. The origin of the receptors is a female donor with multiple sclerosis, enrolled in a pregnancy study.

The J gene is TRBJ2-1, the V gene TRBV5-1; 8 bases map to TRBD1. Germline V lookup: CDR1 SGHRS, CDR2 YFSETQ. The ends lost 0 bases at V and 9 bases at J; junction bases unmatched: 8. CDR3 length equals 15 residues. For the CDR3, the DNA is TGCGCCAGCAGCTTGGATGGGCAGGGGGCGGTTGAGCAGTTCTTC. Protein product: CASSLDGQGAVEQFF.

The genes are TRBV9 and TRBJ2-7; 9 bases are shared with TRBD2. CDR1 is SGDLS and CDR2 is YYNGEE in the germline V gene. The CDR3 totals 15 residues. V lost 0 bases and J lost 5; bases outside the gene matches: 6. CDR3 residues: CASSVEASGTHEQYF. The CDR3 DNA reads TGTGCCAGCAGCGTAGAGGCTAGCGGGACCCACGAGCAGTACTTC.

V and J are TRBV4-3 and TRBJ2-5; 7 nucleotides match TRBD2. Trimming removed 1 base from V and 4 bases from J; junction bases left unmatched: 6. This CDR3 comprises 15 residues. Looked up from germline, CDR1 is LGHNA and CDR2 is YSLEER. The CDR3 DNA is TGCGCCAGCAGCCAAGGGACCTCGGGGGGAGAGACCCAGTACTTC. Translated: CASSQGTSGGETQYF.

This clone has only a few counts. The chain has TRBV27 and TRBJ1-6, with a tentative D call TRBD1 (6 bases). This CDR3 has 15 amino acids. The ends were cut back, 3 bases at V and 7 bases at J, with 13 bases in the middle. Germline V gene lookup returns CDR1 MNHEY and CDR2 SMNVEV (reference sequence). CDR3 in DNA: TGTGCCAGCAGTTTTGGTCAGGGGCCGAATTCACCCCTCCACTTT. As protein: CASSFGQGPNSPLHF.

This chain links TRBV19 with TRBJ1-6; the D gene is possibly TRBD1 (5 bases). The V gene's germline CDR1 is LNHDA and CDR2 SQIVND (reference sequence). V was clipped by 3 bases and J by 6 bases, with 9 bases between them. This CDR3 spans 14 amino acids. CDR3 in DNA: TGTGCCAGTAGTATCGACAGACTTAATTCACCCCTCCACTTT. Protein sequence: CASSIDRLNSPLHF.

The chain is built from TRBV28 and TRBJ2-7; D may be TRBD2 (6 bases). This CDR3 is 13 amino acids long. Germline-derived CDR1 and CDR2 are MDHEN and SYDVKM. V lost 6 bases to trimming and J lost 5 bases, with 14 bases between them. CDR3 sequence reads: CASRTGAENEQYF. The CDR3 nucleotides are TGTGCCAGCAGAACGGGAGCGGAAAACGAGCAGTACTTC.

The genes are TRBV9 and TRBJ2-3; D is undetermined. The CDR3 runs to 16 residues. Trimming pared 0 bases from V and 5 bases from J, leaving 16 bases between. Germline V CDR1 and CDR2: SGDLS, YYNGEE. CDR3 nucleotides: TGTGCCAGCAGCGTAGCGACAAAACCCCTGGGAGATACGCAGTATTTT. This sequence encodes CASSVATKPLGDTQYF. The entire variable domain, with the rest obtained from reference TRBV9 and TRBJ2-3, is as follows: DSGVTQTPKHLITATGQRVTLRCSPRSGDLSVYWYQQSLDQGLQFLIQYYNGEERAKGNILERFSAQQFPDLHSELNLSSLELGDSALYFCASSVATKPLGDTQYFGPGTRLTVL.

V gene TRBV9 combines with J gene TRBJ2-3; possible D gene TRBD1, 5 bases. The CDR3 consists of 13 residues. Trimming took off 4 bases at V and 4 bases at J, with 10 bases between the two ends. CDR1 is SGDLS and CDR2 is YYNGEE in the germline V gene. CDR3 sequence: CASSLLRADTQYF. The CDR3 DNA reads TGTGCCAGCAGCCTCCTCAGGGCAGATACGCAGTATTTT.

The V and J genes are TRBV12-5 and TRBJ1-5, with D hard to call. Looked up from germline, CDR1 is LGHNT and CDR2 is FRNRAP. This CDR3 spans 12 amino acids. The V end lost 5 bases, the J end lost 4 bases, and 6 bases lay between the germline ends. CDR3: CASGPRNQPQHF. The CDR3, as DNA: TGTGCTAGTGGTCCTAGAAATCAGCCCCAGCATTTT.

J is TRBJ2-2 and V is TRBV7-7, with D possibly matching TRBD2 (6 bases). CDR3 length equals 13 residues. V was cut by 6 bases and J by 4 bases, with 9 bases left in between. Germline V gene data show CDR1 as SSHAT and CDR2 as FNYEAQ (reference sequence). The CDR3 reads CASRGGPTGELFF. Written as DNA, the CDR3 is TGTGCCAGCAGGGGAGGACCCACCGGGGAGCTGTTTTTT.

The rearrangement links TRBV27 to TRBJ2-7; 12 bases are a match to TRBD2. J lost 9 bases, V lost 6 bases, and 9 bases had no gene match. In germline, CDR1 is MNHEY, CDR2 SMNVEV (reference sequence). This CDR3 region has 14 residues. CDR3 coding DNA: TGTGCCAGCAGCGAGACTAGCGGGAGATTTGGGCAGTACTTC. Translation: CASSETSGRFGQYF.

The CDR3 loop reads CATQGQGQGGELFF. In DNA form, the CDR3 reads TGTGCCACTCAGGGACAGGGGCAGGGCGGGGAGCTGTTTTTT. J is TRBJ2-2 and V is TRBV19; 10 bases agree with TRBD1. V lost 10 bases and J lost 7; bases outside the gene matches: 9. In germline, CDR1 is LNHDA, CDR2 SQIVND (reference sequence). This CDR3 is 14 amino acids long. The whole variable domain, remainder taken from reference TRBV19 and TRBJ2-2, is DGGITQSPKYLFRKEGQNVTLSCEQNLNHDAMYWYRQDPGQGLRLIYYSQIVNDFQKGDIAEGYSVSREKKESFPLTVTSAQKNPTAFYLCATQGQGQGGELFFGEGSRLTVL.

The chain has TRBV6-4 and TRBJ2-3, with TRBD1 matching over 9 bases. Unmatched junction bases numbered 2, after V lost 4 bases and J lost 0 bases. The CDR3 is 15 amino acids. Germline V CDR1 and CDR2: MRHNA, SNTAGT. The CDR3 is CASSAGTGSTDTQYF. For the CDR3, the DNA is TGTGCCAGCAGTGCCGGGACAGGGAGCACAGATACGCAGTATTTT.

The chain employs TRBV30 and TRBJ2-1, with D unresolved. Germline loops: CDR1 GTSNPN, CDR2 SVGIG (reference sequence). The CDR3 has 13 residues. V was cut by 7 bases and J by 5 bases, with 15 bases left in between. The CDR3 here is CASSMRSDNEQFF. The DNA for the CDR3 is TGTGCCTCCTCCATGAGAAGCGACAATGAGCAGTTCTTC.

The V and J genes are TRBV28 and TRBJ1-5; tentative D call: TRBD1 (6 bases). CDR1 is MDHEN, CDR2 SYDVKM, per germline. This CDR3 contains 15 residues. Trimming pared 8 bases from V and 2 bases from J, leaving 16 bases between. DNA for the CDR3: TGTGCCAGCCGCATGCCGGGGGGCGGCAATCAGCCCCAGCATTTT. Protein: CASRMPGGGNQPQHF.

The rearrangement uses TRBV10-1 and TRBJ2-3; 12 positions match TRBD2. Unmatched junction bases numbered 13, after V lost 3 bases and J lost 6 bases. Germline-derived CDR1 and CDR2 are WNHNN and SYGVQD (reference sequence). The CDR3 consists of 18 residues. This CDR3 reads CASSDPTGTSGSPDTQYF. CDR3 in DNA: TGCGCCAGCAGTGATCCAACCGGGACTAGCGGGTCTCCGGATACGCAGTATTTT.

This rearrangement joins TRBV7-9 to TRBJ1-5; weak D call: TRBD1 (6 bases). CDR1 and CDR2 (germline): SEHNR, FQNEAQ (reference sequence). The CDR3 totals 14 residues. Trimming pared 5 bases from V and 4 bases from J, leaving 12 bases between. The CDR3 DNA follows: TGTGCCAGCAGCCCGGGGGGGGCGAATCAGCCCCAGCATTTT. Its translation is CASSPGGANQPQHF.

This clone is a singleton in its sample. CDR3 loop: CASSLGAGGQGYEQYF. The DNA of the CDR3 is TGTGCCAGCAGCTTAGGGGCGGGGGGACAGGGCTACGAGCAGTACTTC. J is TRBJ2-7 and V is TRBV7-9; TRBD1 is a possible D gene (9 bases). Germline V CDR1 and CDR2: SEHNR, FQNEAQ (reference sequence). The V gene lost 1 base and the J gene lost 3 bases, with 16 bases spanning the gap. This CDR3 spans 16 amino acids.

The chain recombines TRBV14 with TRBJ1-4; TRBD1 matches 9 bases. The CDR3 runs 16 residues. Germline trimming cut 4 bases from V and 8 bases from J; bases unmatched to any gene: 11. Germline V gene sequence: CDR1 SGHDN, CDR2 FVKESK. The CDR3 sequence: CASSPQPQGAREKLFF. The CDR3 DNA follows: TGTGCCAGCAGCCCCCAGCCACAGGGGGCAAGGGAAAAACTGTTTTTT.